Sequencing of this TCR beta chain was carried out in a study of Graves' ophthalmopathy and Graves' hyperthyroidism (dated by TCRdb to 2016 to 2018). The study in broad terms: A patient counted as having stable hyperthyroidism if there was no progression to ophthalmopathy within 18 months of follow-up. In over 5 hyperthyroidism patients, the T-cell repertoire of thyroid tissue was compared with the T-cell repertoire of blood. The study used TCR beta repertoire signatures to distinguish Graves' ophthalmopathy from Graves' hyperthyroidism and to predict progression to ophthalmopathy. Once sampling was done, hyperthyroidism patients were given methimazole at a starting dose of 30 mg daily, while ophthalmopathy patients were given high-dose intravenous methylprednisolone. In total, 135 blood samples were TCR-sequenced: some 40 ophthalmopathy, 75 hyperthyroidism and some 17 hyperthyroidism-to-ophthalmopathy patients. To explore V-J signatures that distinguish ophthalmopathy from hyperthyroidism, a discovery set of 100 patients was enrolled, made up of 40 to 45 with ophthalmopathy and 57 with stable hyperthyroidism. An independent validation cohort comprised 18 hyperthyroidism patients and roughly 15 patients who later progressed from hyperthyroidism to ophthalmopathy. Broader findings and caveats from the paper: Most expanded thyroid clonotypes with a frequency above 0.001 also appeared in blood, which suggests that blood repertoires may reflect the immune response in the thyroid. In cross-validation, the 13-signature model distinguished ophthalmopathy from stable hyperthyroidism with nearly 90% sensitivity and roughly 81% specificity, and in the test set the corresponding values were roughly 80% and 76%. No statistical method was used to set the sample size in advance, and the investigators knew which group each participant was assigned to. In validation, the model predicted ophthalmopathy progression with 55% to 71% sensitivity and 72% to 80% specificity; 12 predicted patients were CT-confirmed with GO in a median of approximately 6.5 months.

This clonotype appeared a few times. Its cognate antigen has yet to be identified. Base qualities were left out, and no much larger clone turns up one base away. The hyperthyroidism patients were 18 to 65 years old and newly diagnosed, with a disease duration of less than 2 months. Patients with other autoimmune diseases, uncontrolled infections, pregnancy or lactation were excluded from the study. Diagnosis was based on clinical symptoms, serum thyroxine, TRAb, thyroid ultrasound and orbital computed tomography. Total RNA was extracted with Trizol reagent and quality-checked on an Agilent 2100 Bioanalyzer. TCR beta CDR3 regions were amplified from RNA transcripts for repertoire sequencing. HTBI primers and the Qiagen OneStep RT-PCR kit were used in a first-round RT-PCR, which was followed by a second-round multiplex PCR, size selection and purification. Libraries were sequenced paired-end with 100 bp reads on an Illumina HiSeq2000. The source study handled its data this way. Reads were processed with SOAPnuke, discarding reads with adapters, uncalled bases, mean Phred below 15, or no exact constant-primer or identifier match. High-quality paired reads were merged with COPE v1.2.5. Clonotypes were defined as unique nucleotide sequences and were aligned to IMGT TRB V, D and J references using MiTCR v1.1. The analysis was limited to V-J combinations with a frequency above 0.0001, which together covered 99.2% of repertoires. For each V-J combination, a TCR clonal expansion and chaos score was defined as the ratio of F50 clonal expansion to chaos observed in the TCRdist matrix. Welch's t-statistics and random forest were used to reduce features to about a dozen V-J combinations, which were fed into a naive Bayes classifier. The Morisita-Horn index was used to measure how similar the thyroid and blood repertoires were. TCRdb itself trimmed the public reads at Q25 with fastp, ran MiXCR and retained productive beta chains. Rows are combined by CDR3 protein, so each entry shows the most common genes and DNA. These V and J calls rely on TCRdb rather than the paper's analysis. This sample holds around 1.1 million distinct CDR3 sequences; about 36% were observed only once. The top ten clones comprise over 8.5% of the sample.

Including cysteine and phenylalanine, the CDR3 has 11 amino acids. Only the CDR3 DNA stays, 33 bases, in frame from base 1. Reading the germline V gene (reference sequence) gives CDR1 LNHNV and CDR2 YYDKDF. Cut back by 3 bases and 8 bases, the V and J ends lie 4 bases apart. Sequences were obtained from peripheral blood or thyroid tissue (not recorded which). The clonotype was recovered from an adult man with Graves' hyperthyroidism. This sequence uses TRBV15 and TRBJ2-2, with an unclear D gene assignment. The sequenced DNA is TGTGCCACCAGCAGGGGGGGGGAGCTGTTTTTT. It translates as CATSRGGELFF. The reference TRBV15 and TRBJ2-2 proteins fill in what lies around the CDR3, so the full variable domain reads DAMVIQNPRYQVTQFGKPVTLSCSQTLNHNVMYWYQQKSSQAPKLLFHYYDKDFNNEADTPDNFQSRRPNTSFCFLDIRSPGLGDTAMYLCATSRGGELFFGEGSRLTVL.